This T cell receptor (beta chain) was sequenced for a study of blood T cell repertoires in COVID-19. In the study overall: Specimens from acute and convalescent COVID-19 originated in the United States, Italy and Spain. Sample material is recorded as cDNA or gDNA derived from T cells, B-cell-depleted T cells, or PBMCs.

V was trimmed by 0 bases and J by 1 base, leaving 14 bases between them. The V gene's germline CDR1 is LGHDT and CDR2 YNNKEL (reference sequence). This CDR3 spans 17 amino acids. Sequencing used immunoSEQ multiplex PCR; TCRdb keeps in-frame clones, though not all of them. Here the sample spans over 350,000 clones, approximately 90% being singletons. Those enrolled, adults aged roughly 18 to 90 years, came from about two dozen US areas. The rearrangement joins TRBV3-1 (or the pseudogene TRBV3-2) to TRBJ2-3; a weak D match, TRBD1 (5 bases). The TCR sequence derives from a young woman who had recovered from COVID-19. Source material: PBMCs or T cells enriched from blood (not recorded which). CDR3 nucleotide sequence: TGTGCCAGCAGCCAAGATTTTCGCGTAGGGGGCACAGATACGCAGTATTTT. Translating it yields CASSQDFRVGGTDTQYF.